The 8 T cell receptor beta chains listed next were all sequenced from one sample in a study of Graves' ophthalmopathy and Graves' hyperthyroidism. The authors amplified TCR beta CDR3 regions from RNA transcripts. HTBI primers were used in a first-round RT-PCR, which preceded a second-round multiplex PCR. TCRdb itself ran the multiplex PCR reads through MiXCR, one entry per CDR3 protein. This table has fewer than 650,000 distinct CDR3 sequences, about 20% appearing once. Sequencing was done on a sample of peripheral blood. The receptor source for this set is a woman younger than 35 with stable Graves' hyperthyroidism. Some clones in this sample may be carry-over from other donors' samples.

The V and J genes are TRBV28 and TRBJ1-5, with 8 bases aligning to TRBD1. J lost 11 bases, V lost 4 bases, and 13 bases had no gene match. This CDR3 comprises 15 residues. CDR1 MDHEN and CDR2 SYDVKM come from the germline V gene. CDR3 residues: CASSSSRATGDTQHF. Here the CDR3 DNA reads TGTGCCAGCAGTTCCTCCCGTGCGACAGGGGACACCCAGCATTTT.

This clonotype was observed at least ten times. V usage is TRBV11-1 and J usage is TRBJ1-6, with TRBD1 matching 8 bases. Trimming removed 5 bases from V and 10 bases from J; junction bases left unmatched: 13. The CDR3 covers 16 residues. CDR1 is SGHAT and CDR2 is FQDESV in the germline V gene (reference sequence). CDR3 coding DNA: TGTGCCAGCAGCGTCACCGGGACAGGCGAGCGATCACCCCTCCACTTT. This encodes CASSVTGTGERSPLHF. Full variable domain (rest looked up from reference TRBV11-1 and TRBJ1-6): EAEVAQSPRYKITEKSQAVAFWCDPISGHATLYWYRQILGQGPELLVQFQDESVVDDSQLPKDRFSAERLKGVDSTLKIQPAELGDSAMYLCASSVTGTGERSPLHFGNGTRLTVT.

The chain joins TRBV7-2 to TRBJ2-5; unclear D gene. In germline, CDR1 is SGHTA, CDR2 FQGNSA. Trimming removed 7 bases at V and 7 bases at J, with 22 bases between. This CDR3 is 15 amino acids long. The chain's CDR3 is CASTTMGYKSGTQYF. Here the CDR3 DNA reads TGTGCCAGCACCACCATGGGCTATAAGAGTGGGACCCAGTACTTC.

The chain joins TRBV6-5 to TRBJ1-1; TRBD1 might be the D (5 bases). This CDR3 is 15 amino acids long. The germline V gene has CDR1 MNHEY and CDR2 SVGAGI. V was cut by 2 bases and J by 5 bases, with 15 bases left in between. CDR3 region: CASSYGRPQGTEAFF. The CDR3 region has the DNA TGTGCCAGCAGTTACGGGAGGCCTCAGGGAACTGAAGCTTTCTTT.

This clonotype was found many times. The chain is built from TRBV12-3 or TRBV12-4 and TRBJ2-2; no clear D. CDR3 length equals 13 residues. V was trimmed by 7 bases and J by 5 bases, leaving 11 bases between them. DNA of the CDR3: TGTGCCAGCAACCTACCGAGGACCGGGGAGCTGTTTTTT. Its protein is CASNLPRTGELFF.

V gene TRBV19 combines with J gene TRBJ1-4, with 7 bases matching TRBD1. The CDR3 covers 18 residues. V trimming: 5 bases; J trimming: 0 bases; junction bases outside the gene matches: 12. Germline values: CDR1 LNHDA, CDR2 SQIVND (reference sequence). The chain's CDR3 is CASSWGAGQIATNEKLFF. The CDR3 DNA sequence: TGTGCCAGTAGTTGGGGCGCGGGACAGATTGCAACTAATGAAAAACTGTTTTTT.

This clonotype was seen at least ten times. CDR3 in DNA: TGTGCCAGCAGCTCGCTGGGGACAGGGTCATACGAGCAGTACTTC. This gives the protein CASSSLGTGSYEQYF. V and J are TRBV11-1 and TRBJ2-7; 9 nucleotides match TRBD1. The V and J ends lost 4 bases and 4 bases, in that order; junction bases with no gene match: 8. The germline CDR1 and CDR2 sequences are SGHAT and FQDESV (reference sequence). The CDR3 extends over 15 amino acids.

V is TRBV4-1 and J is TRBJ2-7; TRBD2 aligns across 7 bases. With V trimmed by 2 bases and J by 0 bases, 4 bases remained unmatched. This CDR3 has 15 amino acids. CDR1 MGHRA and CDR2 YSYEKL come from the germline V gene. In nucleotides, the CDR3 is TGCGCCAGCAGCCAACATAGCGGGTTCTCCTACGAGCAGTACTTC. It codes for CASSQHSGFSYEQYF.